This section outlines one TCR beta chain sequence together with its context. V was shortened by 1 base and J by 4 bases, with 14 bases between the two germline ends. CDR3 length: 15 residues. CDR1 is SGHRS, CDR2 YFSETQ, per germline. Original analysis: Amplification from reference gene primers served as the basis for estimated nucleated cell counts. Profiling relied on immunoSEQ multiplex PCR, and the TCRdb table lists in-frame clones only, not all of them. That table gives V, J and clone size, and the DNA gave D and trimming. This sample carries 45,000 to 60,000 clones, 75% to 95% of them seen once, and the ten largest clones take about 3%. The source of the sample is a study of blood T cell repertoires in COVID-19. Study details: The United States, Italy and Spain provided the acute and convalescent COVID-19 samples. In each case, the material was cDNA or gDNA derived from T cells, B-cell-depleted T cells, or PBMCs.

The receptor's source is a man aged 45-65 years with acute or convalescent COVID-19. The chain employs TRBV5-1 and TRBJ1-2; D perhaps matches TRBD1 (6 bases). The sequencing sample was made of peripheral blood. CDR3 DNA: TGCGCCAGCAGCTTGTCATCGGCAGGGGTCTATGGCTACACCTTC. It codes for CASSLSSAGVYGYTF.